This T cell receptor beta chain is drawn from a study of control samples from healthy donors and cancer patients. This CDR3 is 14 amino acids long. Trimming stripped 2 bases from V and 5 bases from J, with 12 bases between. In germline, CDR1 is SEHNR, CDR2 FQNEAQ (reference sequence). Profiled with immunoSEQ multiplex PCR; TCRdb holds only in-frame clones, not every one. The data show roughly 170,000 clones, around 95% seen once. The receptor was isolated from a woman aged 55-69 years in good health. Sequenced: blood. This sequence joins TRBV7-9 and TRBJ1-2; D not certain. The CDR3 spells CASSLRDWEYGYTF. In DNA, the CDR3 is TGTGCCAGCAGCTTACGTGATTGGGAGTATGGCTACACCTTC.